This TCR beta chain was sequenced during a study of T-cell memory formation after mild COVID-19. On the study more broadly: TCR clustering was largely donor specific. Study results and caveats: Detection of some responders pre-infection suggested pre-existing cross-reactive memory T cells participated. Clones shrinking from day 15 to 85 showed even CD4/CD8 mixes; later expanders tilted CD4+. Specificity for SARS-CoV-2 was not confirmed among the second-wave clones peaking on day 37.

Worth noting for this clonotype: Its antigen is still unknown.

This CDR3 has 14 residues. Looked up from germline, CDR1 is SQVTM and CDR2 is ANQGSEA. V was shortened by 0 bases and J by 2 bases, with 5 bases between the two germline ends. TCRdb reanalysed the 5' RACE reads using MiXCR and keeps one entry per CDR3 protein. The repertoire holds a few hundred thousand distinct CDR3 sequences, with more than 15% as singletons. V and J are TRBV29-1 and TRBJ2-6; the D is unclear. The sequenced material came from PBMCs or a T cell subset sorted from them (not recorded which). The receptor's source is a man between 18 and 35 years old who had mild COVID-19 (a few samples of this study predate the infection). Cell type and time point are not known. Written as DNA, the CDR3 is TGCAGCGTTGAAGAAGTCCCTGGGGCCAACGTCCTGACTTTC. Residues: CSVEEVPGANVLTF.